The present T cell receptor (beta chain) was sequenced within a study of T-cell reconstitution after alpha-beta-depleted transplantation in children. Unique molecular identifiers were used to barcode this TCRbeta library. TCRdb reprocessed the PCR reads with MiXCR, giving one entry per CDR3 protein. The table records some 200,000 distinct CDR3 sequences, roughly 15% of them present only once. Germline V gene sequence: CDR1 MGHRA, CDR2 YSYEKL. CDR3 size: 14 residues. After removal of 2 bases from V and 4 bases from J, the junction contained 2 bases not matched to a gene. This sample comprised PBMCs from the stem cell graft donor, obtained from the stem cell graft. The chain joins TRBV4-1 to TRBJ1-5; 7 nucleotides match TRBD1. This receptor was obtained from a human donor who donated a stem cell graft to a child with acute lymphoblastic leukemia. CDR3 in DNA: TGCGCCAGCAGCCAACGACAGGGAAATCAGCCCCAGCATTTT. It translates to CASSQRQGNQPQHF.